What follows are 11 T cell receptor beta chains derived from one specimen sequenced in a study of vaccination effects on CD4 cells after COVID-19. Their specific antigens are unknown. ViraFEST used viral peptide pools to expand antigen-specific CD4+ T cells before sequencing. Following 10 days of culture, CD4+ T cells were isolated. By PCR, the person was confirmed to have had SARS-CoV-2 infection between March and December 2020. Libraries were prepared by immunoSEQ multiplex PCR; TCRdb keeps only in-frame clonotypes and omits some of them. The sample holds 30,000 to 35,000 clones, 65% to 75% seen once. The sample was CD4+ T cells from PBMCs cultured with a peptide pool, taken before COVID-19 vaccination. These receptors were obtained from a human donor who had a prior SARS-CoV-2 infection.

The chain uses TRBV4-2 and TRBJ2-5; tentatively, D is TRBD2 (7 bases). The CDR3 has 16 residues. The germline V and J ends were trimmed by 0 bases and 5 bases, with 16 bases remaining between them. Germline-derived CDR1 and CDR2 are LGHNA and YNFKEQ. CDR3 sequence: CASSQDWGAGAETQYF. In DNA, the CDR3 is TGTGCCAGCAGCCAAGACTGGGGGGCGGGGGCGGAGACCCAGTACTTC.

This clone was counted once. Here the CDR3 DNA reads TGTGCCAGCAGCCCCCTCGGTTCACCCCTCCACTTT. It codes for CASSPLGSPLHF. The chain couples TRBV7-8 to TRBJ1-6, with D uncertain. This CDR3 has 12 amino acids. CDR1 SGHVS and CDR2 FQNEAQ come from the germline V gene. The V end was cut by 5 bases, the J end by 9 bases, with 8 bases between.

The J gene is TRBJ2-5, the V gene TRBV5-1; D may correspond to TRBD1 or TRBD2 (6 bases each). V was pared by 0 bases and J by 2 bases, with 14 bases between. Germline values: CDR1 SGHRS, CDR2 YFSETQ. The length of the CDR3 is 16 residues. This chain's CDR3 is CASSLGHGGQQETQYF. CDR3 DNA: TGCGCCAGCAGCTTGGGACATGGGGGGCAACAAGAGACCCAGTACTTC.

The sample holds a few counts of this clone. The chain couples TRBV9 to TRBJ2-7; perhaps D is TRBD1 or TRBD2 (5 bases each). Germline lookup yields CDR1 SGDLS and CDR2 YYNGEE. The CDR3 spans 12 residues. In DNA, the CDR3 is TGTAAAATGGGGGAAGGCTCCTACGAGCAGTACTTC. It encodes CKMGEGSYEQYF.

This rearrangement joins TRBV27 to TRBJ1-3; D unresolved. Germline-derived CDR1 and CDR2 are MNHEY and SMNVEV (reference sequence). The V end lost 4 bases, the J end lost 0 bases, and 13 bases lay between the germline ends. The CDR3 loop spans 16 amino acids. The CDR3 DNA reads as TGTGCCAGCAGTTCAACCGGGATTGACTCTGGAAACACCATATATTTT. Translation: CASSSTGIDSGNTIYF.

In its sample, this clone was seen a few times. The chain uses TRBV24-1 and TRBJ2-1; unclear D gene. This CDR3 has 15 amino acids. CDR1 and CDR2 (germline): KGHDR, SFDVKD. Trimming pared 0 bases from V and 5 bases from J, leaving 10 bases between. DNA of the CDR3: TGTGCCACCAGTGATTTGCCATTATCCCACAATGAGCAGTTCTTC. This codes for CATSDLPLSHNEQFF.

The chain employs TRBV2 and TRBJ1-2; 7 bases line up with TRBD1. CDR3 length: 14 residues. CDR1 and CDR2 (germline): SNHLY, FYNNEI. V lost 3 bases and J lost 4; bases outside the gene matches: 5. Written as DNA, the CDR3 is TGTGCCAGCAGTGAGGAACAGGGGATCTATGGCTACACCTTC. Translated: CASSEEQGIYGYTF.

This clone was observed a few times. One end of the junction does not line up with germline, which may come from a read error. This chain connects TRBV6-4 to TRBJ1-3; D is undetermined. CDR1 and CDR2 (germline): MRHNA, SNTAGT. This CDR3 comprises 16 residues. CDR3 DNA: TGTGCCAGCAGTGAATCGAAATTAGTGACTGGTAACACCATATATTTT. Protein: CASSESKLVTGNTIYF.

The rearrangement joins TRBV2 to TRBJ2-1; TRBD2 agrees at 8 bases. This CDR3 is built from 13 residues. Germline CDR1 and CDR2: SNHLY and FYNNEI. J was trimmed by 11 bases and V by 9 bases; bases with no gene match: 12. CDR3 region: CASTPGLASKQFF. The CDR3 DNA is TGTGCCAGTACCCCTGGACTAGCTTCTAAGCAGTTCTTC.

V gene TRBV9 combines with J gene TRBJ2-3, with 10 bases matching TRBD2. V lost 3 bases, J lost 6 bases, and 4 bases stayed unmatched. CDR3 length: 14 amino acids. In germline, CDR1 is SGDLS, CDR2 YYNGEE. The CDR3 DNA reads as TGTGCCAGCAGCGATAGCGGGGGGACGGATACGCAGTATTTT. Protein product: CASSDSGGTDTQYF. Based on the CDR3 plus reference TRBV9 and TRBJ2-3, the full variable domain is DSGVTQTPKHLITATGQRVTLRCSPRSGDLSVYWYQQSLDQGLQFLIQYYNGEERAKGNILERFSAQQFPDLHSELNLSSLELGDSALYFCASSDSGGTDTQYFGPGTRLTVL.

The CDR3 coding sequence is TGTGCCAGCACCCAGACAGGGAGGGCTTTCTTT. This sequence encodes CASTQTGRAFF. The J gene is TRBJ1-1, the V gene TRBV6-5; 7 bases fit TRBD1. CDR1 and CDR2 (germline): MNHEY, SVGAGI. Trimming at V came to 7 bases and at J to 11 bases, leaving 7 bases not matched to a gene. The CDR3 extends over 11 amino acids.